The entry below gives a single T cell receptor (beta chain) sequence along with its context. The V and J ends lost 0 bases and 8 bases respectively, with 10 bases between them. Germline lookup yields CDR1 LGHNA and CDR2 YSLEER. The CDR3 loop spans 13 amino acids. Sequencing used immunoSEQ v3.0 at survey level. The table came from immunoSEQ multiplex PCR; TCRdb's copy has only in-frame clones and leaves some out. The sample yields around 21,000 clones, 87% seen once. These data belong to a study of long-term antiretroviral therapy in people with HIV. This TCR was sampled from a man aged 18 to 30 with HIV. The sample in question was unsorted PBMCs, obtained 0.2 years before starting antiretroviral therapy. The V and J genes are TRBV4-3 and TRBJ1-2; D uncertain. The CDR3 loop reads CASSQDEADGYTF. The CDR3, as DNA: TGCGCCAGCAGCCAAGATGAAGCAGACGGCTACACCTTC.